A selection of T cell receptor beta chains follows, all from one sample in a study of cytomegalovirus exposure and HLA in healthy donors. Using immunoSEQ multiplex PCR, the repertoire was profiled, and TCRdb retains in-frame clones only, with some absent. The data contain about 110,000 clones, 75% of them singletons. The sequenced sample consisted of PBMCs. These receptors were obtained from a male donor in good health and CMV-seropositive. Each CDR3 is given with its conserved first and last residue. The order of the fields is J gene, V gene, clone size, D gene, CDR3 DNA, CDR3 protein. A D gene is named only where the DNA matches it firmly. Not every row has a clone size; where given, it reads once, few, many or a size class.

J: TRBJ2-7
V: TRBV5-1
size: -
D: TRBD2
DNA: TGCGCCAGCAGCTTGGCCGTGGGACAGTTAAGCGGGAGGGCCTACGAGCAGTACTTC
CDR3: CASSLAVGQLSGRAYEQYF

J: TRBJ1-5
V: TRBV7-2
size: -
D: -
DNA: TGTGCCAGCAGCTTAGACGGGGGAAGGAGCAATCAGCCCCAGCATTTT
CDR3: CASSLDGGRSNQPQHF

J: TRBJ2-2
V: TRBV10-3
size: -
D: TRBD2
DNA: TGTGCCATCAGTGAGACTAGCGGGAGGGTCACCGGGGAGCTGTTTTTT
CDR3: CAISETSGRVTGELFF

J: TRBJ2-3
V: TRBV4-3
size: -
D: TRBD2
DNA: TGCGCCAGCAGCCTCACCTGGACTAGCGGGAGCCCTCCGCGAGCAGATACGCAGTATTTT
CDR3: CASSLTWTSGSPPRADTQYF

J: TRBJ2-4
V: TRBV2
size: -
D: -
DNA: TGTGCCAGCAGTTCCCACAACCTAGCCAAAAACATTCAGTACTTC
CDR3: CASSSHNLAKNIQYF

J: TRBJ2-7
V: TRBV7-6
size: -
D: -
DNA: TGTGCCAGCGCCCGGTCGGGGACCTACGAGCAGTACTTC
CDR3: CASARSGTYEQYF

J: TRBJ2-3
V: TRBV9
size: -
D: -
DNA: TGTGCCAGCAGCGTAGCGGATACGCAGTATTTT
CDR3: CASSVADTQYF

J: TRBJ1-5
V: TRBV27
size: -
D: -
DNA: TGTGCCAGCAGTTTTCGGGGGAGCAATCAGCCCCAGCATTTT
CDR3: CASSFRGSNQPQHF

J: TRBJ2-6
V: TRBV7-9
size: -
D: TRBD2
DNA: TGTGCCAGCAGCACCCAGCGGGGGTATTCGTCTGGGGCCAACGTCCTGACTTTC
CDR3: CASSTQRGYSSGANVLTF

J: TRBJ2-5
V: TRBV27
size: -
D: TRBD2
DNA: TGTGCCAGCAGTTTCGGGACTAGCGGGGGGACGACCCAGTACTTC
CDR3: CASSFGTSGGTTQYF

J: TRBJ1-1
V: TRBV9
size: -
D: -
DNA: TGTGCCAGCAGCGTAGGTAGGGGATTGAACACTGAAGCTTTCTTT
CDR3: CASSVGRGLNTEAFF

J: TRBJ2-7
V: TRBV30
size: -
D: TRBD1
DNA: TGTGCCTGGAAGACAGGGACCAATTCCTACGAGCAGTACTTC
CDR3: CAWKTGTNSYEQYF

J: TRBJ1-4
V: TRBV18
size: few
D: -
DNA: TGTGCCAGCTCACCGACAGTTGGGTCCGAAAAACTGTTTTTT
CDR3: CASSPTVGSEKLFF

J: TRBJ2-7
V: TRBV28
size: -
D: -
DNA: TGTGCCAGCAGCCAACTAGTCCGCGGTGGTTACGAGCAGTACTTC
CDR3: CASSQLVRGGYEQYF

J: TRBJ2-7
V: TRBV27
size: -
D: TRBD1
DNA: TGTGCCAGCAGTTTATCGGGACAGGGATCCTACGAGCAGTACTTC
CDR3: CASSLSGQGSYEQYF

J: TRBJ2-5
V: TRBV5-1
size: -
D: -
DNA: TGCGCCAGCAGCTTGGGACTCTCAGTCGGGACCCAGTACTTC
CDR3: CASSLGLSVGTQYF

J: TRBJ2-2
V: TRBV18
size: -
D: -
DNA: TGTGCCAGCTCACCCGGGGTGAACACCGGGGAGCTGTTTTTT
CDR3: CASSPGVNTGELFF

J: TRBJ2-7
V: TRBV19
size: -
D: TRBD2
DNA: TGTGCCAGTAGATCCAGCGGGAGGGCCTTTGGCGAGCAGTACTTC
CDR3: CASRSSGRAFGEQYF

J: TRBJ2-3
V: TRBV5-1
size: -
D: -
DNA: TGCGCCAGCAGCATCCCCCTAGCGCAGAGCACAGATACGCAGTATTTT
CDR3: CASSIPLAQSTDTQYF

J: TRBJ2-7
V: TRBV5-1
size: -
D: TRBD2
DNA: TGCGCCAGCAGCTCCCTTACTAGCGGGATAATCTACGAGCAGTACTTC
CDR3: CASSSLTSGIIYEQYF

J: TRBJ2-2
V: TRBV9
size: -
D: -
DNA: TGTGCCAGCAGCGGCCCCCGCGGAGAGAACACCGGGGAGCTGTTTTTT
CDR3: CASSGPRGENTGELFF

J: TRBJ1-5
V: TRBV5-4
size: -
D: -
DNA: TGTGCCAGCAGCTTGTTACCGGGAAATCAGCCCCAGCATTTT
CDR3: CASSLLPGNQPQHF

J: TRBJ1-5
V: TRBV5-4
size: -
D: -
DNA: TGTGCCAGCAGCGGAGGGGTGGGTAGCAATCAGCCCCAGCATTTT
CDR3: CASSGGVGSNQPQHF

J: TRBJ2-7
V: TRBV29-1
size: -
D: TRBD1
DNA: TGCAGCGCTGGGGACAGGGAGGCCGAGCAGTACTTC
CDR3: CSAGDREAEQYF

J: TRBJ1-3
V: TRBV19
size: -
D: -
DNA: TGTGCCAGTAGTCCCCGTGGGGCCAGCTCCTCTGGAAACACCATATATTTT
CDR3: CASSPRGASSSGNTIYF

J: TRBJ1-1
V: TRBV19
size: -
D: TRBD1
DNA: TGTGCCAGTAGTATGCTCTTGGCAGGGGGAAGTCTGAACACTGAAGCTTTCTTT
CDR3: CASSMLLAGGSLNTEAFF

J: TRBJ2-2
V: TRBV6-4
size: -
D: -
DNA: TGTGCCAGCAGTGGGCCAACCGGGGAGCTGTTTTTT
CDR3: CASSGPTGELFF

J: TRBJ2-7
V: TRBV9
size: -
D: -
DNA: TGTGCCAGCAGCCCAGGGGTCTCCTACGAGCAGTACTTC
CDR3: CASSPGVSYEQYF

J: TRBJ2-1
V: TRBV18
size: -
D: TRBD2
DNA: TGTGCCAGCTCACCAAGGTTAGCGGGGGGAGATGAGCAGTTCTTC
CDR3: CASSPRLAGGDEQFF

J: TRBJ1-6
V: TRBV15
size: few
D: TRBD1
DNA: TGTGCCACCGGGGCAGGGGGTTCACCCCTCCACTTT
CDR3: CATGAGGSPLHF

J: TRBJ2-2
V: TRBV11-3
size: once
D: -
DNA: TGTGCCAGCAGCTTAGTAGGTGGGCCCGGGGAGCTGTTTTTT
CDR3: CASSLVGGPGELFF

J: TRBJ2-7
V: TRBV6-6
size: -
D: TRBD1
DNA: TGTGCCAGCAGGGACAGGATACACTACGAGCAGTACTTC
CDR3: CASRDRIHYEQYF

J: TRBJ2-3
V: TRBV6-6
size: -
D: -
DNA: TGTGCCAGCAGTCCCGGACTCGGGGCAGATACGCAGTATTTT
CDR3: CASSPGLGADTQYF

J: TRBJ1-2
V: TRBV15
size: -
D: -
DNA: TGTGCCACCAGCAGAGGACGCGGCAGGGTTGGCACCTTC
CDR3: CATSRGRGRVGTF

J: TRBJ2-1
V: TRBV30
size: few
D: TRBD2
DNA: TGTGCCTCGGCGAGCGGGAGTGGTAATGAGCAGTTCTTC
CDR3: CASASGSGNEQFF

J: TRBJ1-2
V: TRBV7-9
size: -
D: -
DNA: TGTGCCAGCAGCCCAGGCATCCTCCCGGATGGCTACACCTTC
CDR3: CASSPGILPDGYTF

J: TRBJ2-7
V: TRBV6-6
size: few
D: -
DNA: TGTGCCAGCAGTTACGGGGGGACAGAGTACGAGCAGTACTTC
CDR3: CASSYGGTEYEQYF

J: TRBJ2-5
V: TRBV13
size: -
D: -
DNA: TGTGCCAGCAGCACGTCGGGTCCCAGCGGGACCCAGTACTTC
CDR3: CASSTSGPSGTQYF

J: TRBJ2-3
V: TRBV5-3
size: -
D: TRBD2
DNA: TGTGCCAGAACCCCAGCTTCGGTGGGACTAGCGGGATATGGCCCAGATACGCAGTATTTT
CDR3: CARTPASVGLAGYGPDTQYF

J: TRBJ2-3
V: TRBV28
size: -
D: -
DNA: TGTGCCAGCATAGCGCGGGCAGATACGCAGTATTTT
CDR3: CASIARADTQYF

J: TRBJ2-3
V: TRBV28
size: -
D: TRBD2
DNA: TGTGCCAGCAGATCCACCCTTGGGAGCGGGAGTTCTGCAGATACGCAGTATTTT
CDR3: CASRSTLGSGSSADTQYF

J: TRBJ1-2
V: TRBV5-1
size: -
D: TRBD1
DNA: TGCGCCAGCAGCTCGGAAGGGGGCAGGGGCTATGGCTACACCTTC
CDR3: CASSSEGGRGYGYTF

J: TRBJ2-7
V: TRBV27
size: -
D: -
DNA: TGTGCCAGCAGTTTAGCGGGCGGGGACTACGAGCAGTACTTC
CDR3: CASSLAGGDYEQYF

J: TRBJ2-7
V: TRBV18
size: -
D: -
DNA: TGTGCCAGCTCACCAACCAGCTACGAGCAGTACTTC
CDR3: CASSPTSYEQYF

J: TRBJ2-2
V: TRBV7-2
size: medium-sized
D: -
DNA: TGTGCCAGCAGCTTATCGCTGGGGCCCGGGGAGCTGTTTTTT
CDR3: CASSLSLGPGELFF

J: TRBJ2-1
V: TRBV5-1
size: once
D: -
DNA: TGCGCCAGCAGCTTGGTTCCTAGCGTCTCCTACAATGAGCAGTTCTTC
CDR3: CASSLVPSVSYNEQFF

J: TRBJ2-7
V: TRBV15
size: -
D: -
DNA: TGTGCCACCAGCAGGCGGGACTCCTACGAGCAGTACTTC
CDR3: CATSRRDSYEQYF

J: TRBJ1-2
V: TRBV28
size: -
D: TRBD1
DNA: TGTGCCAGCAGTACCCGACAGGGAAATGGCTACACCTTC
CDR3: CASSTRQGNGYTF

J: TRBJ2-5
V: TRBV29-1
size: -
D: TRBD1
DNA: TGCAGCGTTGTGGGGAACAGGGGGCGCTGGGAGACCCAGTACTTC
CDR3: CSVVGNRGRWETQYF